This T cell receptor beta chain comes out of a study of molecular identifiers for immune sequencing clone quantification. For the study at large: Across replicate runs, RNA obtained from approximately 22,000 or 94,000 naive CD8 cells was divided into five, with four undergoing sequencing. Study results and caveats: Whereas naive cells kept under 1% of molecules in clones above 20 RNA copies, such clones held over 97% in effectors.

This clonotype was seen many times. The antigen is not known. Naive CD8 T cells were FACS-sorted by CD8+CD4-CCR7+CD45RA+ markers. CDR1 and CDR2 (germline): SGHRS, YFSETQ. This CDR3 comprises 15 residues. V was pared by 0 bases and J by 0 bases, with 7 bases between. TCRdb processed the PCR reads anew with MiXCR; each CDR3 protein has one entry. The sample has 490,000 or so distinct CDR3 sequences, about a fifth seen once; the top ten hold around 0.84%. The clonotype was recovered from a human donor in good health. Some libraries in this study had Jurkat cell RNA spiked in. Sequencing was carried out using naive CD8+ T cells from blood, with Jurkat cell RNA spiked in. Subset specified: FACS-sorted CD8+CD4-CCR7+CD45RA+ naive T cells. This chain connects TRBV5-1 to TRBJ2-1; D ambiguous. The CDR3 is CASSLAENSYNEQFF. The CDR3 bases are TGCGCCAGCAGCTTGGCCGAGAACTCCTACAATGAGCAGTTCTTC. The whole variable domain, remainder taken from reference TRBV5-1 and TRBJ2-1, is KAGVTQTPRYLIKTRGQQVTLSCSPISGHRSVSWYQQTPGQGLQFLFEYFSETQRNKGNFPGRFSGRQFSNSRSEMNVSTLELGDSALYLCASSLAENSYNEQFFGPGTRLTVL.